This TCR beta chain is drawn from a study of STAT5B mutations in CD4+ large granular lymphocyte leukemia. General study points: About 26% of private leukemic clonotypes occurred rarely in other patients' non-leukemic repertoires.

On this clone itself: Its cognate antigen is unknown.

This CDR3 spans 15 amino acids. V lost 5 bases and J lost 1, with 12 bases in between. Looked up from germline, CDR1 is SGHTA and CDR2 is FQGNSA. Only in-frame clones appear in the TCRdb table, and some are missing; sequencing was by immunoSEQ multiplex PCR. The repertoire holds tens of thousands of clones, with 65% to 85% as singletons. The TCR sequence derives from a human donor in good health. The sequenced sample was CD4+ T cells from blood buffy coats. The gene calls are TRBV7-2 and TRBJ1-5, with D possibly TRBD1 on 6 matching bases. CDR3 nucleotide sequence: TGTGCCAGCAGCCCTCAGGGGAACAGCAATCAGCCCCAGCATTTT. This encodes CASSPQGNSNQPQHF.